This passage covers 28 T cell receptor beta chains from one sample sequenced in a study of blood T cells in healthy people across ages. A second about 7 to 12 cycle PCR used barcoded and J-beta primers. TCRdb re-called the 5' RACE reads through MiXCR, storing one row per CDR3 protein. This table holds approximately 1,000,000 distinct CDR3 sequences, roughly two fifths found once. Sequencing was carried out using blood. These receptors all come from a young man in good health.

This clonotype was observed at least ten times. The gene calls are TRBV4-2 and TRBJ1-2; TRBD1 is a possible D gene (5 bases). The CDR3 runs to 11 residues. CDR1 and CDR2 (germline): LGHNA, YNFKEQ. Trimming pared 6 bases from V and 5 bases from J, leaving 7 bases between. This chain's CDR3 is CASRWGYGYTF. The CDR3 DNA is TGTGCCAGCAGGTGGGGGTATGGCTACACCTTC.

The CDR3 sequence is CASSVNWSDNEQFF. CDR3 nucleotide sequence: TGTGCCAGCAGTGTAAACTGGTCGGACAATGAGCAGTTCTTC. The chain uses TRBV6-1 and TRBJ2-1; D is unresolved. In germline, CDR1 is MNHNS, CDR2 SASEGT. This CDR3 is 14 amino acids long. Trimming took off 4 bases at V and 5 bases at J, with 12 bases between the two ends.

The genes are TRBV6-6 and TRBJ1-6; TRBD1 matches at 9 bases. CDR1 and CDR2 from the germline V gene are MNHNY and SVGAGI (reference sequence). The CDR3 runs 14 residues. The V and J ends lost 7 bases and 8 bases, in that order; junction bases with no gene match: 6. The CDR3 is CASKQGAWDSPLHF. The CDR3 DNA follows: TGTGCCAGCAAACAGGGGGCTTGGGATTCACCCCTCCACTTT.

The chain has TRBV11-3 and TRBJ2-1; TRBD1 matches 7 bases. J gave up 8 bases and V 6 bases, and 13 bases lay outside the gene matches. The CDR3 is 15 residues long. CDR1 and CDR2 from the germline V gene are SGHNT and YENEEA. CDR3 sequence: CASSNKGTAQHEQFF. In DNA, the CDR3 is TGTGCCAGCAGTAATAAAGGGACAGCCCAGCATGAGCAGTTCTTC.

This clonotype was detected only a few times. V usage is TRBV20-1 and J usage is TRBJ2-1, with D maybe TRBD2 (6 bases). The germline V and J ends were trimmed by 3 bases and 8 bases, with 14 bases remaining between them. The CDR3 sequence is 13 residues long. Per the germline V gene, CDR1 is DFQATT and CDR2 is SNEGSKA (reference sequence). CDR3 nucleotide sequence: TGCAGTGCTAGCCTTCTAGCGTCGGATGAGCAGTTCTTC. It yields the protein CSASLLASDEQFF.

CDR3 DNA sequence: TGCAGTGCTAGTGCGGAACTACCGGGAGGCGGCTACACCTTC. The encoded protein is CSASAELPGGGYTF. This chain uses TRBV20-1 with TRBJ1-2, with no clear D. Trimming left V 3 bases short and J 8 bases short, with 19 bases between. The CDR3 has 14 amino acids. The V gene's germline CDR1 is DFQATT and CDR2 SNEGSKA (reference sequence).

The chain is built from TRBV28 and TRBJ2-1, with D hard to call. V lost 6 bases to trimming and J lost 10 bases, with 22 bases between them. In germline, CDR1 is MDHEN, CDR2 SYDVKM. The CDR3 is made up of 15 amino acids. The CDR3 DNA is TGTGCCAGCAGGGCCGCTCATCGTAGCTCCTACGAGCAGTTCTTC. Amino acids: CASRAAHRSSYEQFF.

The chain employs TRBV7-9 and TRBJ1-1; possibly TRBD1 for D (6 bases). The ends were cut back, 6 bases at V and 7 bases at J, with 18 bases in the middle. There are 14 residues in the CDR3. Per germline, CDR1 SEHNR and CDR2 FQNEAQ (reference sequence). CDR3 region: CASSSTGTESEAFF. Here the CDR3 DNA reads TGTGCCAGCAGTTCCACAGGGACTGAGAGTGAAGCTTTCTTT.

This chain connects TRBV20-1 to TRBJ1-4, with D unresolved. The CDR3 length is 13 residues. Germline V CDR1 and CDR2: DFQATT, SNEGSKA (reference sequence). V was trimmed by 1 base and J by 3 bases, leaving 6 bases between them. CDR3 residues: CSARGGSNEKLFF. The DNA of the CDR3 is TGCAGTGCTAGAGGCGGGTCTAATGAAAAACTGTTTTTT.

There are a few counts of this clonotype. The junction differs from germline at one of its ends, possibly a read error. The V gene is TRBV5-5, the J gene TRBJ2-6; TRBD1 or TRBD2 may be the D gene (6 bases each). Germline CDR1 is SGHKS and CDR2 is YYEKEE (reference sequence). This CDR3 contains 18 residues. The CDR3 loop reads CASSSYFPSGAGANVLTF. The CDR3 DNA sequence: TGTGCCAGCAGCTCGTATTTCCCCTCGGGGGCTGGAGCCAACGTCCTGACTTTC.

The V and J genes are TRBV5-1 and TRBJ1-1; possible D gene TRBD1, 6 bases. The CDR3 is 16 amino acids. CDR1 and CDR2 (germline): SGHRS, YFSETQ. V was shortened by 5 bases and J by 0 bases, with 17 bases between the two germline ends. The CDR3 is CASSLNPGTLNTEAFF. The CDR3 DNA reads as TGCGCCAGCAGTTTGAACCCCGGGACACTGAACACTGAAGCTTTCTTT.

The chain couples TRBV24-1 to TRBJ2-7; D gene unclear. Trimming shortened V by 4 bases and J by 7 bases, and 16 bases separated the two germline ends. Germline V gene sequence: CDR1 KGHDR, CDR2 SFDVKD. The CDR3 is made up of 14 amino acids. The CDR3 region has the DNA TGTGCCACCAGTGACACCCAACGGAACAATGAGCAGTACTTC. Translated, it gives CATSDTQRNNEQYF.

In this sample, this clonotype turned up many times. This chain joins TRBV12-3 or TRBV12-4 and TRBJ2-1; D is unresolved. Trimming shortened V by 6 bases and J by 4 bases, and 16 bases separated the two germline ends. The CDR3 consists of 15 residues. This CDR3 is CASSLHRAQYNEQFF. The CDR3 nucleotides are TGTGCCAGCAGCCTCCACCGAGCGCAGTACAATGAGCAGTTCTTC.

The chain employs TRBV3-1 and TRBJ2-1; 10 bases agree with TRBD2. Trimming removed 1 base from V and 0 bases from J; junction bases left unmatched: 6. Germline CDR1 reads LGHDT; CDR2 reads YNNKEL (reference sequence). This CDR3 is built from 18 residues. The CDR3: CASSQVAGGHLSYNEQFF. In DNA, the CDR3 is TGTGCCAGCAGCCAAGTAGCGGGGGGCCACCTCTCCTACAATGAGCAGTTCTTC.

This clonotype was counted at least ten times. The rearrangement uses TRBV4-3 and TRBJ1-2; D not resolved. The CDR3 extends over 16 amino acids. With 0 bases removed from V and 4 bases from J, the gap between germline ends came to 15 bases. Per germline, CDR1 LGHNA and CDR2 YSLEER. The CDR3 sequence: CASSQDVGRSFYGYTF. In DNA form, the CDR3 reads TGCGCCAGCAGCCAAGATGTCGGCAGATCTTTCTATGGCTACACCTTC.

In this sample, this clonotype turned up a few times. The chain links TRBV20-1 to TRBJ2-3; 7 bases fit TRBD2. Looked up from germline, CDR1 is DFQATT and CDR2 is SNEGSKA (reference sequence). With V trimmed by 7 bases and J by 5 bases, 18 bases remained unmatched. This CDR3 is built from 16 residues. In nucleotides, the CDR3 is TGCAGTGTATCTGGTGTTGGCGGGGGAGACAGAGATACGCAGTATTTT. The encoded protein is CSVSGVGGGDRDTQYF.

This clonotype was seen only a few times. The J gene is TRBJ1-1, the V gene TRBV6-2 or TRBV6-3, with 7 bases identical to TRBD1. The germline V gene encodes CDR1 MNHEY and CDR2 SVGEGT. Losses at the gene ends were 1 base for V and 4 bases for J; bases not matched to a gene: 12. The CDR3 length is 17 residues. The CDR3 nucleotides are TGTGCCAGCAGTTACTTTTGGGAGGGGGCGCGTTTCACTGAAGCTTTCTTT. Translating it yields CASSYFWEGARFTEAFF.

This sequence joins TRBV28 and TRBJ1-4, with 7 nucleotides matching TRBD1. CDR3 length: 15 residues. V lost 5 bases, J lost 8 bases, and 11 bases stayed unmatched. The germline V gene encodes CDR1 MDHEN and CDR2 SYDVKM. CDR3 in DNA: TGTGCCAGCAGTCTACCCCGGGGAGGGGGCGAAAAACTGTTTTTT. It is translated as CASSLPRGGGEKLFF.

This clonotype was seen a single time. The chain uses TRBV5-1 and TRBJ2-2, with D perhaps TRBD1 (6 bases). Germline CDR1 and CDR2: SGHRS and YFSETQ. The V end was cut by 4 bases, the J end by 1 base, with 17 bases between. The CDR3 spans 17 residues. The CDR3 sequence is CASSVAPIQGNTGELFF. The CDR3 nucleotides read TGCGCCAGCAGCGTAGCCCCAATACAGGGGAACACCGGGGAGCTGTTTTTT.

In regard to this clonotype: An end of the junction does not agree with germline; a read error may underlie this. The chain couples TRBV20-1 to TRBJ2-2; D possibly matches TRBD1 or TRBD2 (5 bases each). Germline V gene sequence: CDR1 DFQATT, CDR2 SNEGSKA (reference sequence). The CDR3 loop spans 14 amino acids. The CDR3 is CGAKGELDTGELFF. CDR3 nucleotides: TGCGGTGCAAAAGGGGAGTTGGACACCGGGGAGCTGTTTTTT.

A note on this clonotype: The junction and the germline gene differ at one end; a read error may be behind it. The chain employs TRBV7-2 and TRBJ1-2; the D is unclear. This CDR3 has 10 amino acids. Germline values: CDR1 SGHTA, CDR2 FQGNSA. The CDR3, as DNA: TGTGCCAGCAGCTTGTATGACTACACCTTC. Translating it yields CASSLYDYTF.

This clonotype was counted between two and nine times. The chain is built from TRBV28 and TRBJ2-1; TRBD1 matches at 7 bases. The CDR3 is made up of 16 amino acids. Losses at the gene ends were 3 bases for V and 4 bases for J; bases not matched to a gene: 9. Germline V gene lookup returns CDR1 MDHEN and CDR2 SYDVKM. CDR3 nucleotides: TGTGCCAGCAGTTTTAGAGGACAGGTCTATTACAATGAGCAGTTCTTC. This sequence encodes CASSFRGQVYYNEQFF.

The chain links TRBV15 to TRBJ1-1, with D unresolved. Germline V gene data show CDR1 as LNHNV and CDR2 as YYDKDF (reference sequence). There are 14 residues in the CDR3. Trimming took 0 bases from V and 1 from J, leaving 6 bases between them. CDR3 sequence: CATSRDLTNTEAFF. CDR3 DNA: TGTGCCACCAGCAGAGATTTAACGAACACTGAAGCTTTCTTT.

This clonotype was seen more than once but under ten times. The rearrangement uses TRBV4-3 and TRBJ2-1; 11 positions match TRBD2. This CDR3 comprises 16 residues. The germline V gene encodes CDR1 LGHNA and CDR2 YSLEER. V lost 5 bases, J lost 6 bases, and 9 bases stayed unmatched. The CDR3 here is CASSETLAGGFNEQFF. The CDR3 nucleotides are TGCGCCAGCAGCGAGACCCTAGCGGGGGGCTTCAATGAGCAGTTCTTC.

The table lists this clonotype with many counts. The chain is built from TRBV18 and TRBJ2-7; 7 bases match TRBD1. Germline loops: CDR1 KGHSH, CDR2 LQKENI. The CDR3 consists of 14 residues. V dropped 2 bases and J dropped 5; count of bases not matched to a gene: 6. The CDR3 is CASSPRDSRNEQYF. In nucleotides, the CDR3 is TGTGCCAGCTCACCAAGGGACAGTAGGAACGAGCAGTACTTC.

This clonotype was seen a few times. V is TRBV10-3 and J is TRBJ2-7; D ambiguous. The CDR3 is 14 residues long. The ends were cut back, 2 bases at V and 2 bases at J, with 10 bases in the middle. Germline lookup yields CDR1 ENHRY and CDR2 SYGVKD. The CDR3 nucleotides are TGTGCCATCAGTGAGGGTCAGTCTCCCTACGAGCAGTACTTC. The encoded protein is CAISEGQSPYEQYF.

The rearrangement links TRBV20-1 to TRBJ2-1; D is unclear. The CDR3 is 14 residues long. The V and J ends lost 5 bases and 0 bases respectively, with 11 bases between them. Per germline, CDR1 DFQATT and CDR2 SNEGSKA (reference sequence). Written as DNA, the CDR3 is TGCAGTGCTGGCGACCGTTACTCCTACAATGAGCAGTTCTTC. This translates into CSAGDRYSYNEQFF.

This clonotype was seen only a few times. The rearrangement joins TRBV29-1 to TRBJ2-7; tentative D call: TRBD2 (5 bases). V was pared by 5 bases and J by 6 bases, with 20 bases between. The CDR3 has 14 amino acids. Germline V gene sequence: CDR1 SQVTM, CDR2 ANQGSEA. The CDR3 region is CSVRTPPASGEQYF. The CDR3, as DNA: TGCAGCGTTCGGACTCCGCCGGCTTCGGGCGAGCAGTACTTC.